These 27 T cell receptor beta chains originate from one sample sequenced in a study of cytomegalovirus exposure and HLA in healthy donors. Repertoires were generated with immunoSEQ multiplex PCR, while TCRdb's copy carries only in-frame clones and drops some. The sample shows some 99,000 clones, roughly 86% of them seen only once. Sequenced input: PBMCs. The receptors originated from a woman in her late teens or twenties in good health and CMV-seronegative.

This clone was observed a handful of times. This rearrangement joins TRBV30 to TRBJ1-5; 9 bases fit TRBD1. The germline CDR1 and CDR2 sequences are GTSNPN and SVGIG (reference sequence). With 0 bases clipped from V and 5 bases from J, the junction kept 8 bases outside the gene matches. This CDR3 comprises 16 residues. CDR3 sequence: CAWSVQGATWHQPQHF. CDR3 DNA sequence: TGTGCCTGGAGTGTACAGGGGGCTACGTGGCATCAGCCCCAGCATTTT.

This clone was counted a few times. The chain uses TRBV28 and TRBJ1-5; D is undetermined. Germline CDR1 and CDR2: MDHEN and SYDVKM. Between the trimmed V and J ends, which lost 6 bases and 2 bases, there was a span of 5 bases. CDR3 size: 12 residues. In nucleotides, the CDR3 is TGTGCCAGCAGGACTGGCAATCAGCCCCAGCATTTT. This gives the protein CASRTGNQPQHF.

J is TRBJ2-7 and V is TRBV5-1; tentative D call: TRBD2 (5 bases). V was cut by 0 bases and J by 1 base, with 11 bases left in between. This CDR3 is built from 15 residues. Germline CDR1 reads SGHRS; CDR2 reads YFSETQ. CDR3 nucleotides: TGCGCCAGCAGCTTGGTAGCAAGAGGGTCCTACGAGCAGTACTTC. This translates into CASSLVARGSYEQYF.

The table lists this clone with a few counts. Sequence at one end of the junction differs from germline and may be a read error. V is TRBV2 and J is TRBJ2-7; 7 nucleotides match TRBD2. Germline V CDR1 and CDR2: SNHLY, FYNNEI. The CDR3 runs to 14 residues. The CDR3 protein is CATRPGLKTYVQYF. For the CDR3, the DNA is TGTGCCACCAGACCGGGACTAAAAACGTACGTGCAGTACTTC.

The chain links TRBV27 to TRBJ2-5; 11 bases are a match to TRBD1. The CDR3 is 14 amino acids. Germline V gene data show CDR1 as MNHEY and CDR2 as SMNVEV (reference sequence). V lost 6 bases to trimming and J lost 5 bases; unmatched junction nucleotides: 5. The DNA of the CDR3 is TGTGCCAGCAGGAAGGACAGGGGGCGTGAGACCCAGTACTTC. As protein: CASRKDRGRETQYF.

The chain recombines TRBV11-3 with TRBJ1-6, with 7 bases matching TRBD1. The CDR3 has 13 amino acids. Trimming removed 1 base from V and 13 bases from J; junction bases left unmatched: 4. Germline CDR1 SGHNT, CDR2 YENEEA. In DNA, the CDR3 is TGTGCCAGCAGCTTAGCCCAGGGGGATCCCCTCCACTTT. Its protein product is CASSLAQGDPLHF. The whole variable domain, filled in from reference TRBV11-3 and TRBJ1-6, reads EAGVVQSPRYKIIEKKQPVAFWCNPISGHNTLYWYLQNLGQGPELLIRYENEEAVDDSQLPKDRFSAERLKGVDSTLKIQPAELGDSAVYLCASSLAQGDPLHFGNGTRLTVT.

This clone was observed a few times. The chain carries TRBV5-1 and TRBJ2-7, with 10 bases that match TRBD2. Germline assignment: CDR1 SGHRS and CDR2 YFSETQ. V trimming: 0 bases; J trimming: 2 bases; junction bases outside the gene matches: 2. This CDR3 spans 15 amino acids. CDR3 nucleotides: TGCGCCAGCAGCTTGGAAGCGGGGGGGCCCTACGAGCAGTACTTC. Translation gives CASSLEAGGPYEQYF. Full variable domain (remainder filled in from reference TRBV5-1 and TRBJ2-7): KAGVTQTPRYLIKTRGQQVTLSCSPISGHRSVSWYQQTPGQGLQFLFEYFSETQRNKGNFPGRFSGRQFSNSRSEMNVSTLELGDSALYLCASSLEAGGPYEQYFGPGTRLTVT.

This chain links TRBV14 with TRBJ2-3, with no clear D. Trimming removed 0 bases from V and 8 bases from J, with 6 bases in between. The germline gives CDR1 SGHDN, CDR2 FVKESK. The CDR3 has 12 amino acids. Here the CDR3 reads CASSQERSTQYF. The CDR3 DNA is TGTGCCAGCAGCCAAGAAAGGAGTACGCAGTATTTT.

The CDR3 DNA is TGTGCCAGCAGCTTCCGGGAGAATTCACCCCTCCACTTT. Its translation: CASSFRENSPLHF. This chain connects TRBV7-2 to TRBJ1-6; D is unclear. The CDR3 consists of 13 residues. V dropped 3 bases and J dropped 7 bases, with 7 bases sitting between them. Germline V gives CDR1 SGHTA, CDR2 FQGNSA.

The V call is TRBV6-5, the J call TRBJ1-1; a weak D match, TRBD1 (5 bases). The CDR3 length is 15 residues. The V gene lost 0 bases and the J gene lost 3 bases, with 11 bases spanning the gap. CDR1 and CDR2 (germline): MNHEY, SVGAGI. CDR3 DNA sequence: TGTGCCAGCAGTTACTCACAGGCGACCTACACTGAAGCTTTCTTT. It translates to CASSYSQATYTEAFF.

Only a few counts were recorded for this clone. The CDR3 reads CASKSGISTDTQYF. The CDR3 DNA is TGTGCCAGCAAGAGCGGGATTTCCACAGATACGCAGTATTTT. The chain joins TRBV2 to TRBJ2-3; 7 positions agree with TRBD2. The V segment lost 7 bases and the J segment 2 bases; nucleotides outside the gene matches: 6. Germline CDR1 and CDR2: SNHLY and FYNNEI. This CDR3 contains 14 residues.

The J gene is TRBJ2-7, the V gene TRBV7-2; D not resolved. The V and J ends lost 3 bases and 9 bases respectively, with 18 bases between them. This CDR3 is 14 amino acids long. CDR1 and CDR2 (germline): SGHTA, FQGNSA. CDR3 residues: CASSLVLAPTVQYF. The CDR3 DNA is TGTGCCAGCAGCTTGGTATTAGCCCCTACGGTGCAGTACTTC. The complete variable domain, with remaining parts taken from reference TRBV7-2 and TRBJ2-7, reads GAGVSQSPSNKVTEKGKDVELRCDPISGHTALYWYRQSLGQGLEFLIYFQGNSAPDKSGLPSDRFSAERTGGSVSTLTIQRTQQEDSAVYLCASSLVLAPTVQYFGPGTRLTVT.

The V call is TRBV6-5, the J call TRBJ1-1, with TRBD1 identical over 7 bases. The CDR3 loop spans 13 amino acids. V trimming: 1 base; J trimming: 11 bases; junction bases outside the gene matches: 7. Germline V gene sequence: CDR1 MNHEY, CDR2 SVGAGI. The CDR3 nucleotides read TGTGCCAGCAGTTACTTCCAAGGACAGGTGGCTTTCTTT. It is translated as CASSYFQGQVAFF.

In this sample, this clone turned up once. The chain combines TRBV7-9 with TRBJ1-1; D perhaps matches TRBD1 (6 bases). Germline loops: CDR1 SEHNR, CDR2 FQNEAQ (reference sequence). This CDR3 region has 16 residues. V was clipped by 1 base and J by 0 bases, with 12 bases between them. The CDR3 nucleotides read TGTGCCAGCAGCTTAGGGTCACAGGGTCTGAACACTGAAGCTTTCTTT. Amino acids: CASSLGSQGLNTEAFF.

This sequence joins TRBV20-1 and TRBJ2-5, with D hard to call. The V gene's germline CDR1 is DFQATT and CDR2 SNEGSKA (reference sequence). The CDR3 contains 9 residues. The CDR3 nucleotides read TGCGTCCCCCCGGGGACCCAGTACTTC. It is translated as CVPPGTQYF.

This clone was counted once. CDR3 DNA sequence: TGTGCCAGCAGCGTAGAAAGGGAGGAAGGGGAGACCCAGTACTTC. Encoded protein: CASSVEREEGETQYF. The chain has TRBV9 and TRBJ2-5, with D tentatively TRBD2 (6 bases). CDR1 SGDLS and CDR2 YYNGEE come from the germline V gene. Trimming took off 0 bases at V and 5 bases at J, with 14 bases between the two ends. The CDR3 spans 15 residues.

The J gene is TRBJ2-2, the V gene TRBV4-3; 7 bases are shared with TRBD1. The CDR3 is 15 amino acids. Germline V gene lookup returns CDR1 LGHNA and CDR2 YSLEER. The V and J ends lost 4 bases and 4 bases, in that order; junction bases with no gene match: 6. The CDR3 bases are TGCGCCAGCAGCCGGTTGGACAGGAGCACCGGGGAGCTGTTTTTT. It codes for CASSRLDRSTGELFF.

V is TRBV28 and J is TRBJ1-2; no clear D. The V gene's germline CDR1 is MDHEN and CDR2 SYDVKM. CDR3 length equals 13 residues. Trimming stripped 8 bases from V and 5 bases from J, with 15 bases between. The CDR3 here is CASRSSTVYGYTF. The CDR3 nucleotides are TGTGCCAGCCGCAGCTCTACAGTTTATGGCTACACCTTC.

J is TRBJ2-5 and V is TRBV25-1, with 12 bases identical to TRBD2. In germline, CDR1 is MGHDK, CDR2 SYGVNS. There are 17 residues in the CDR3. The V segment lost 3 bases and the J segment 4 bases; nucleotides outside the gene matches: 9. In nucleotides, the CDR3 is TGTGCCAGCAGTGAGAGACCTAGCGGGAGGGCCAGAGAGACCCAGTACTTC. Its protein product is CASSERPSGRARETQYF.

The sample holds one count of this clone. The chain has TRBV7-9 and TRBJ2-1, with 9 bases that match TRBD1. Trimming took 8 bases from V and 9 from J; bases not matched to a gene: 11. CDR1 and CDR2 from the germline V gene are SEHNR and FQNEAQ (reference sequence). The CDR3 length is 14 residues. The CDR3 nucleotides read TGTGCCAGCGCTCCGGGACAGGGATTTAGTGAGCAGTTCTTC. The encoded protein is CASAPGQGFSEQFF.

The CDR3 coding sequence is TGTGCCAGCAGGCCCGGGACTAGCGGGACCTACAATGAGCAGTTCTTC. Translated, it gives CASRPGTSGTYNEQFF. The V and J genes are TRBV2 and TRBJ2-1; the match to TRBD2 covers 13 bases. V lost 6 bases to trimming and J lost 2 bases; unmatched junction nucleotides: 4. CDR3 length: 16 amino acids. Looked up from germline, CDR1 is SNHLY and CDR2 is FYNNEI.

The chain combines TRBV19 with TRBJ1-5, with a tentative D call TRBD1 (5 bases). The germline CDR1 and CDR2 sequences are LNHDA and SQIVND (reference sequence). The V and J ends lost 5 bases and 0 bases respectively, with 11 bases between them. The CDR3 is 15 residues long. The CDR3 coding sequence is TGTGCCAGTAGTGGAGGGGAATATAGCAATCAGCCCCAGCATTTT. Translating it yields CASSGGEYSNQPQHF.

V is TRBV6-1 and J is TRBJ1-4; D may be TRBD1 (6 bases). The CDR3 has 16 residues. Per germline, CDR1 MNHNS and CDR2 SASEGT. The ends were cut back, 4 bases at V and 10 bases at J, with 22 bases in the middle. The CDR3 nucleotides read TGTGCCAGCAGTGTCCCCCAGGGGATAATAGTAGGAAAACTGTTTTTT. The encoded protein is CASSVPQGIIVGKLFF.

The chain has TRBV11-3 and TRBJ2-7, with 7 nucleotides matching TRBD2. Trimming cost V 1 base and J 8 bases; bases outside gene matches: 8. This CDR3 is built from 14 residues. CDR1 and CDR2 (germline): SGHNT, YENEEA. The CDR3 sequence is CASSLATGEGQQYF. In DNA, the CDR3 is TGTGCCAGCAGCTTAGCGACTGGGGAGGGGCAGCAGTACTTC.

The chain joins TRBV14 to TRBJ1-1; D is perhaps TRBD1 (6 bases). Trimming cost V 8 bases and J 5 bases, with 9 bases left between them. CDR1 and CDR2 from the germline V gene are SGHDN and FVKESK. The CDR3 extends over 11 amino acids. CDR3 amino acids: CASERGTEAFF. The CDR3 DNA sequence: TGTGCCAGCGAAAGGGGGACTGAAGCTTTCTTT.

The V gene is TRBV5-1, the J gene TRBJ2-7; possibly TRBD1 for D (6 bases). This CDR3 is 13 amino acids long. The germline CDR1 and CDR2 sequences are SGHRS and YFSETQ. Trimming pared 6 bases from V and 0 bases from J, leaving 10 bases between. CDR3 DNA sequence: TGCGCCAGCATAGGACAGAACTCCTACGAGCAGTACTTC. It encodes CASIGQNSYEQYF. The variable domain in full, with the rest retrieved from reference TRBV5-1 and TRBJ2-7, is KAGVTQTPRYLIKTRGQQVTLSCSPISGHRSVSWYQQTPGQGLQFLFEYFSETQRNKGNFPGRFSGRQFSNSRSEMNVSTLELGDSALYLCASIGQNSYEQYFGPGTRLTVT.

The genes are TRBV10-2 and TRBJ1-5, with 9 bases identical to TRBD1. V was pared by 6 bases and J by 7 bases, with 7 bases of the junction left unmatched. The CDR3 is 14 amino acids. CDR1 is WSHSY and CDR2 is SAAADI in the germline V gene. The CDR3 reads CASRLGQGKQPQHF. The CDR3 DNA reads TGCGCCAGCAGGTTAGGACAGGGGAAACAGCCCCAGCATTTT.